Each of the 14 T cell receptor beta chains below was sequenced from the same sample in a study of cytomegalovirus exposure and HLA in healthy donors. Profiling relied on immunoSEQ multiplex PCR, and the TCRdb table lists in-frame clones only, not all of them. Counted here are roughly 80,000 clones, around 94% occurring once; the ten biggest clones make up roughly 0.65%. Sequencing was done on a sample of PBMCs. The receptors were gathered from a man between 18 and 35 years old in good health and CMV-seronegative.

The J gene is TRBJ2-1, the V gene TRBV7-9; the D is unclear. Per the germline V gene, CDR1 is SEHNR and CDR2 is FQNEAQ (reference sequence). V was clipped by 1 base and J by 4 bases, with 5 bases between them. The length of the CDR3 is 13 residues. The CDR3 sequence is CASSLETYNEQFF. Here the CDR3 DNA reads TGTGCCAGCAGCTTAGAGACTTACAATGAGCAGTTCTTC.

The chain carries TRBV6-5 and TRBJ1-1, with TRBD1 identical over 8 bases. Germline assignment: CDR1 MNHEY and CDR2 SVGAGI. The CDR3 spans 15 residues. Unmatched junction bases numbered 6, after V lost 0 bases and J lost 6 bases. Here the CDR3 DNA reads TGTGCCAGCAGTTACTCTACAGGGGGTGGGGCTGAAGCTTTCTTT. Protein sequence: CASSYSTGGGAEAFF.

This chain joins TRBV5-4 and TRBJ2-1, with 8 bases identical to TRBD1. CDR1 and CDR2 from the germline V gene are SGHNT and YYREEE (reference sequence). The CDR3 extends over 16 amino acids. V gave up 1 base and J gave up 8 bases; unmatched junction bases: 11. CDR3 nucleotides: TGTGCCAGCAGCTTGATGTCAGGGGGCGCGACCCATGAGCAGTTCTTC. It yields the protein CASSLMSGGATHEQFF. Full variable domain (rest looked up from reference TRBV5-4 and TRBJ2-1): ETGVTQSPTHLIKTRGQQVTLRCSSQSGHNTVSWYQQALGQGPQFIFQYYREEENGRGNFPPRFSGLQFPNYSSELNVNALELDDSALYLCASSLMSGGATHEQFFGPGTRLTVL.

The chain joins TRBV9 to TRBJ2-5; TRBD1 matches 8 bases. Per the germline V gene, CDR1 is SGDLS and CDR2 is YYNGEE. J lost 4 bases, V lost 4 bases, and 3 bases had no gene match. The CDR3 contains 13 residues. The CDR3 coding sequence is TGTGCCAGCAGCACCGGACAGGGAGAGACCCAGTACTTC. It yields the protein CASSTGQGETQYF. The full variable domain, in which reference TRBV9 and TRBJ2-5 provide the parts outside the CDR3, is DSGVTQTPKHLITATGQRVTLRCSPRSGDLSVYWYQQSLDQGLQFLIQYYNGEERAKGNILERFSAQQFPDLHSELNLSSLELGDSALYFCASSTGQGETQYFGPGTRLLVL.

This clone has only one observation. The rearrangement joins TRBV10-2 to TRBJ2-5, with 7 bases aligning to TRBD2. Germline V gene data show CDR1 as WSHSY and CDR2 as SAAADI. V lost 8 bases and J lost 2; bases outside the gene matches: 5. The length of the CDR3 is 13 residues. CDR3 in amino acids: CASGRLAQETQYF. The CDR3 coding sequence is TGCGCCAGCGGGAGACTAGCACAAGAGACCCAGTACTTC.

This rearrangement joins TRBV6-5 to TRBJ2-7; weak D call: TRBD2 (6 bases). CDR1 MNHEY and CDR2 SVGAGI come from the germline V gene. The CDR3 spans 13 residues. V gave up 5 bases and J gave up 6 bases, with 14 bases separating them. The DNA for the CDR3 is TGTGCCAGCAGTGTGAATTCGGGAGTCGAGCAGTACTTC. Translation gives CASSVNSGVEQYF.

V usage is TRBV6-5 and J usage is TRBJ1-2; the D gene is possibly TRBD1 (5 bases). Germline V gene data show CDR1 as MNHEY and CDR2 as SVGAGI. The CDR3 runs 13 residues. V gave up 6 bases and J gave up 4 bases, with 12 bases separating them. DNA for the CDR3: TGTGCCAGCAGCCTGCCCGGGGGCTATGGCTACACCTTC. Translation: CASSLPGGYGYTF.

The V call is TRBV2, the J call TRBJ2-1, with 11 bases aligning to TRBD1. Germline CDR1 is SNHLY and CDR2 is FYNNEI. CDR3 length: 15 amino acids. The J segment lost 2 bases and the V segment lost 4 bases, leaving 1 base of the junction unmatched. The DNA for the CDR3 is TGTGCCAGCAGTGGGACAGGGGGCACCTACAATGAGCAGTTCTTC. This encodes CASSGTGGTYNEQFF.

This chain connects TRBV7-8 to TRBJ2-2; D possibly corresponds to TRBD2 (5 bases). Germline V gene sequence: CDR1 SGHVS, CDR2 FQNEAQ. The CDR3 sequence is 16 residues long. V gave up 1 base and J gave up 2 bases, with 11 bases separating them. The CDR3 bases are TGTGCCAGCAGCTTAGGCCTAGCAGGAAACACCGGGGAGCTGTTTTTT. Its protein product is CASSLGLAGNTGELFF.

This sequence joins TRBV6-1 and TRBJ1-4, with a possible D match to TRBD1 (5 bases). CDR3 length: 13 residues. Trimming removed 6 bases at V and 8 bases at J, with 13 bases between. CDR1 MNHNS and CDR2 SASEGT come from the germline V gene. CDR3 nucleotide sequence: TGTGCCAGCAGACGGGGGATTAACGAAAAACTGTTTTTT. Translation gives CASRRGINEKLFF.

This clone has more than one count but fewer than ten. CDR3 in amino acids: CSVALGDSNEQFF. DNA for the CDR3: TGCAGCGTTGCTTTAGGGGACAGTAATGAGCAGTTCTTC. This chain connects TRBV29-1 to TRBJ2-1, with TRBD1 matching 7 bases. The V segment lost 4 bases and the J segment 7 bases; nucleotides outside the gene matches: 7. This CDR3 is built from 13 residues. CDR1 SQVTM and CDR2 ANQGSEA come from the germline V gene.

The V gene is TRBV29-1, the J gene TRBJ1-1; D unclear. V was clipped by 4 bases and J by 2 bases, with 8 bases between them. This CDR3 comprises 12 residues. Germline V gives CDR1 SQVTM, CDR2 ANQGSEA. CDR3 residues: CSVVIVNTEAFF. As DNA, the CDR3 is TGCAGCGTTGTCATAGTTAACACTGAAGCTTTCTTT.

The chain has TRBV28 and TRBJ1-1, with 7 bases that match TRBD1. CDR1 is MDHEN and CDR2 is SYDVKM in the germline V gene. Trimming cost V 8 bases and J 8 bases; bases outside gene matches: 17. This CDR3 comprises 15 residues. The CDR3 here is CASGSRTGYIVEAFF. The DNA for the CDR3 is TGTGCCAGCGGAAGCCGGACAGGCTATATAGTGGAAGCTTTCTTT.

The V and J genes are TRBV5-6 and TRBJ2-1, with 15 bases aligning to TRBD2. The CDR3 consists of 15 residues. V shed 4 bases, J shed 9 bases, and the junction held 5 bases outside the gene matches. Germline V gene lookup returns CDR1 SGHDT and CDR2 YYEEEE. Here the CDR3 reads CASSRGLAGGIEQFF. The CDR3 DNA reads as TGTGCCAGCAGCCGAGGACTAGCGGGGGGGATTGAGCAGTTCTTC.